This section outlines one T cell receptor beta chain sequence together with its context. Its antigen remains unidentified. Noted time point: 4-8 weeks after completion of therapy. The entry originates in a study of T cell therapy after organ transplantation. Study as a whole: Expansion used a peptide pool of 30 HLA class I and II CMV epitopes. Broader study findings: Effects of concurrent antirejection and antiviral medications were not evaluable. Reconstitution after therapy seemingly combined transferred and product-undetected endogenous clonotypes.

The assay was immunoSEQ multiplex PCR, and TCRdb's table has in-frame clones only and misses some. The table includes approximately 20,000 clones, around 81% detected once. The CDR3 sequence is 13 residues long. V trimming: 6 bases; J trimming: 4 bases; junction bases outside the gene matches: 5. Germline lookup yields CDR1 SGHDT and CDR2 YYEEEE. The J gene is TRBJ2-7, the V gene TRBV5-6, with 9 bases matching TRBD1. Sequences were derived from CD8+ T cells from blood, sampled after autologous CMV-specific T cell therapy. The clonotype was recovered from a human patient who had received a solid organ transplant and had CMV disease. Some T cells may be transferred from the graft donor. CDR3 in DNA: TGTGCCAGCACCCCGGGACAGGGATACGAGCAGTACTTC. Its protein is CASTPGQGYEQYF.